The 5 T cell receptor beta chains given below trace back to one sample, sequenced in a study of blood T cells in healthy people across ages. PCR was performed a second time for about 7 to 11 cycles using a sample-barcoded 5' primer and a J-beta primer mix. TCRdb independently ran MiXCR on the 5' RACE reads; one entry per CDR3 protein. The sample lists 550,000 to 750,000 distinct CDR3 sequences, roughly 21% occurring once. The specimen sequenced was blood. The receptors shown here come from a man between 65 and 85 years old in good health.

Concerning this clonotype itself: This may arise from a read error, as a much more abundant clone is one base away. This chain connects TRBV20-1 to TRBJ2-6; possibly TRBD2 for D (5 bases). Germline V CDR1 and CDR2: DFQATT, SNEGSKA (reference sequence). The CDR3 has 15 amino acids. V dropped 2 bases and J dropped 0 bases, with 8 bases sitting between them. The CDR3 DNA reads TGCAGTGCTAGAATGGGGAGCTCTGGGGCCAACGTCCTGACTTTC. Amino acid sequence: CSARMGSSGANVLTF.

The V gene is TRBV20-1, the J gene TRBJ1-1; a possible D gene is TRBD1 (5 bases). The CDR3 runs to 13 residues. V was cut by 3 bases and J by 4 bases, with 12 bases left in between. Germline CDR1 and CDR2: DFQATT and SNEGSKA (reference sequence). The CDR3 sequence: CSARSGTGTEAFF. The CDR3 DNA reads TGCAGTGCTAGGTCAGGGACGGGCACTGAAGCTTTCTTT.

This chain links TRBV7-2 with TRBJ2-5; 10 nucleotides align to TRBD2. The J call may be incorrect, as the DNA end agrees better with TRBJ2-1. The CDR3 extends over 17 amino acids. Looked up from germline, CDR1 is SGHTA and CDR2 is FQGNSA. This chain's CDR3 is CASSSASSGRSNPEQFF. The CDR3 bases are TGTGCCAGCAGCTCCGCCTCTAGCGGGAGATCCAATCCTGAGCAGTTCTTC.

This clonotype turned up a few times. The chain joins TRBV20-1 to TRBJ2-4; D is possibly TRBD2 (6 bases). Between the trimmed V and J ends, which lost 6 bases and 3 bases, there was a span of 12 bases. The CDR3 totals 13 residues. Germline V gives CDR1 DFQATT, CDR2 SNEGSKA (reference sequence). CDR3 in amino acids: CSAEGLGKNIQYF. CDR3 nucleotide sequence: TGCAGTGCGGAGGGGCTAGGCAAAAACATTCAGTACTTC.

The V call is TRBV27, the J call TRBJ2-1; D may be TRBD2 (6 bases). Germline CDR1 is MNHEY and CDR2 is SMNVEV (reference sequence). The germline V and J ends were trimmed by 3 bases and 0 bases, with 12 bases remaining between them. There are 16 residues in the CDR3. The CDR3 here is CASSFTGDRSYNEQFF. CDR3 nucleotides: TGTGCCAGCAGTTTTACGGGAGACCGCTCCTACAATGAGCAGTTCTTC.